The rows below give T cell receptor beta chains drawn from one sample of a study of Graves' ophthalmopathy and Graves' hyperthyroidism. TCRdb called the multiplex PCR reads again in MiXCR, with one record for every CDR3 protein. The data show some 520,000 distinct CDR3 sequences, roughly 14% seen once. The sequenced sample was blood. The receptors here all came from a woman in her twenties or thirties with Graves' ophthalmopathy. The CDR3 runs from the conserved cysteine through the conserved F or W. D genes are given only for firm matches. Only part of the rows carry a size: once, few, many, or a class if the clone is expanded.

CDR3aa: CASSASGADEAFF; CDR3nt: TGTGCCAGCAGCGCCTCTGGGGCTGATGAAGCTTTCTTT; abundance: many; d_gene: -; v_gene: TRBV9; j_gene: TRBJ1-1
CDR3aa: CASTQLNTEAFF; CDR3nt: TGTGCCAGCACCCAGTTGAACACTGAAGCTTTCTTT; abundance: many; d_gene: -; v_gene: TRBV12-3/TRBV12-4; j_gene: TRBJ1-1
CDR3aa: CASRRGREWGTEAFF; CDR3nt: TGTGCCAGCAGGAGGGGCAGGGAATGGGGCACTGAAGCTTTCTTT; abundance: -; d_gene: -; v_gene: TRBV28; j_gene: TRBJ1-1
CDR3aa: CASTRLGGRAQVEAFF; CDR3nt: TGTGCCAGCACCCGCCTCGGCGGGCGGGCGCAGGTTGAAGCTTTCTTT; abundance: many; d_gene: -; v_gene: TRBV12-3/TRBV12-4; j_gene: TRBJ1-1
CDR3aa: CASSFSRDGSGELFF; CDR3nt: TGTGCCAGCAGTTTTAGCAGGGATGGATCCGGGGAGCTGTTTTTT; abundance: many; d_gene: -; v_gene: TRBV12-3/TRBV12-4; j_gene: TRBJ2-2
CDR3aa: CASSSRRGGSNQPQHF; CDR3nt: TGTGCCAGCAGCTCACGGCGGGGCGGGAGCAATCAGCCCCAGCATTTT; abundance: many; d_gene: -; v_gene: TRBV28; j_gene: TRBJ1-5
CDR3aa: CARRFSGELFF; CDR3nt: TGTGCCCGTCGATTTTCCGGGGAGCTGTTTTTT; abundance: few; d_gene: -; v_gene: TRBV30; j_gene: TRBJ2-2
CDR3aa: CASSYGQGGYGYTF; CDR3nt: TGCGCCAGCAGCTACGGACAGGGGGGCTATGGCTACACCTTC; abundance: many; d_gene: TRBD1; v_gene: TRBV5-1; j_gene: TRBJ1-2
CDR3aa: CASSLGTGFEQYF; CDR3nt: TGTGCCAGCAGCTTAGGTACAGGGTTCGAGCAGTACTTC; abundance: many; d_gene: -; v_gene: TRBV11-2; j_gene: TRBJ2-7
CDR3aa: CASKATENTEAFF; CDR3nt: TGTGCCAGCAAGGCGACGGAAAACACTGAAGCTTTCTTT; abundance: -; d_gene: -; v_gene: TRBV2; j_gene: TRBJ1-1